These T cell receptor beta chains were read from a single sample in a study of cytotoxic CD8 clonotypes in ibrutinib-treated CLL. Here immunoSEQ multiplex PCR was the method, and the copy in TCRdb shows in-frame clones only, minus some. The table includes roughly 17,000 clones, approximately 64% detected once. The sequencing used PBMCs, collected after 12 months of ibrutinib treatment. Receptors were obtained from a human donor with chronic lymphocytic leukemia. Both conserved end residues are part of each CDR3. D genes are given only for firm matches. Clone size is not always given. Where it is, it says once, few, many or a class for expanded clones.

j_call | clone_size | d_call | v_call | cdr3_aa | cdr3_nt
TRBJ2-6 | few | . | TRBV19 | CASSISGANVLTF | TGTGCCAGTAGTATCTCTGGGGCCAACGTCCTGACTTTC
TRBJ2-7 | . | TRBD1 | TRBV11-3 | CASSSRQGYQYF | TGTGCCAGCAGCTCACGACAGGGATATCAGTACTTC
TRBJ2-5 | . | . | TRBV27 | CASSLFPPGEETQYF | TGTGCCAGCAGTTTATTCCCCCCAGGGGAAGAGACCCAGTACTTC
TRBJ2-5 | once | . | TRBV6-6 | CASSYSGETQYF | TGTGCCAGCAGTTACTCGGGGGAGACCCAGTACTTC
TRBJ2-7 | . | . | TRBV27 | CASGALEQYF | TGTGCCAGCGGGGCCTTAGAGCAGTACTTC
TRBJ2-1 | . | . | TRBV29-1 | CSVEWSTTEQFF | TGCAGCGTTGAATGGTCTACAACTGAGCAGTTCTTC
TRBJ2-1 | . | . | TRBV5-1 | CASSSGSSSYNEQFF | TGCGCCAGCAGCTCAGGCAGCAGCTCCTACAATGAGCAGTTCTTC
TRBJ2-5 | . | . | TRBV9 | CASSVGDRLYIETQYF | TGTGCCAGCAGCGTAGGAGATCGACTGTATATAGAGACCCAGTACTTC
TRBJ1-2 | . | . | TRBV12-2 | CASRLNPTGNYGYTF | TGTGCAAGTCGCTTGAACCCGACAGGCAACTATGGCTACACCTTC
TRBJ1-1 | . | . | TRBV9 | CASSVNPGVGTEAFF | TGTGCCAGCAGCGTAAATCCGGGCGTGGGCACTGAAGCTTTCTTT
TRBJ2-2 | few | . | TRBV7-3 | CASSLNTGELFF | TGTGCCAGCAGCCTCAACACCGGGGAGCTGTTTTTT
TRBJ2-3 | . | . | TRBV2 | CASSQDSGDTQYF | TGTGCCAGCAGTCAGGATAGCGGAGATACGCAGTATTTT
TRBJ2-3 | . | TRBD2 | TRBV2 | CASGDRGRALAQYF | TGTGCCAGCGGTGATCGCGGGAGGGCGTTGGCGCAGTATTTT
TRBJ2-5 | once | . | TRBV19 | CASSPGVQETQYF | TGTGCCAGTAGTCCCGGGGTCCAAGAGACCCAGTACTTC
TRBJ1-1 | few | TRBD1 | TRBV19 | CASHGQGTTEAFF | TGTGCCAGCCACGGACAGGGGACCACTGAAGCTTTCTTT
TRBJ2-3 | . | . | TRBV18 | CASSPLPADTQYF | TGTGCCAGCTCACCACTTCCCGCAGATACGCAGTATTTT
TRBJ2-1 | . | TRBD2 | TRBV5-1 | CASSLTSGSNEQFF | TGCGCCAGCAGCTTGACTAGCGGAAGCAATGAGCAGTTCTTC
TRBJ2-5 | . | . | TRBV9 | CASSVAQDHQETQYF | TGTGCCAGCAGCGTAGCACAGGACCACCAAGAGACCCAGTACTTC
TRBJ1-5 | few | . | TRBV2 | CASTGDNQPQHF | TGTGCCAGCACTGGGGATAACCAGCCCCAGCATTTT
TRBJ1-1 | . | . | TRBV19 | CASTGKETGLNTEAFF | TGTGCCAGTACGGGGAAAGAAACAGGTTTGAACACTGAAGCTTTCTTT
TRBJ1-4 | . | TRBD1 | TRBV5-1 | CASSRQGVVTNEKLFF | TGCGCCAGCAGCAGACAGGGGGTAGTTACTAATGAAAAACTGTTTTTT
TRBJ2-2 | . | . | TRBV10-3 | CAISYRQDTGELFF | TGTGCCATCAGTTATAGACAGGACACCGGGGAGCTGTTTTTT
TRBJ2-7 | . | . | TRBV7-9 | CASSSGTKAVIEQYF | TGTGCCAGCAGCTCCGGGACCAAAGCCGTCATCGAGCAGTACTTC
TRBJ2-2 | . | . | TRBV6-5 | CASSYGLDTGELFF | TGTGCCAGCAGTTACGGTCTGGACACCGGGGAGCTGTTTTTT
TRBJ2-3 | . | . | TRBV5-1 | CASSSARGSTDTQYF | TGCGCCAGCAGCTCGGCGCGGGGCAGCACAGATACGCAGTATTTT
TRBJ1-5 | . | . | TRBV10-2 | CASSEMGPDQPQHF | TGCGCCAGCAGTGAAATGGGGCCCGATCAGCCCCAGCATTTT
TRBJ2-1 | . | . | TRBV15 | CATSSPQFWDNEQFF | TGTGCCACCAGCTCGCCTCAGTTTTGGGACAATGAGCAGTTCTTC
TRBJ2-6 | . | TRBD1 | TRBV18 | CASSLLGTGRSGANVLTF | TGTGCCAGCTCTCTCCTAGGGACAGGGCGGTCTGGGGCCAACGTCCTGACTTTC
TRBJ1-3 | once | . | TRBV10-3 | CAISGPTGKPSGNTIYF | TGTGCCATCAGTGGCCCCACAGGGAAGCCCTCTGGAAACACCATATATTTT
TRBJ1-3 | . | . | TRBV6-6 | CASGLGVAGNTIYF | TGTGCCAGCGGTTTAGGGGTAGCGGGAAACACCATATATTTT
TRBJ2-3 | few | TRBD1 | TRBV4-1 | CASSHTGAADTQYF | TGCGCCAGCAGCCACACAGGGGCCGCAGATACGCAGTATTTT
TRBJ2-7 | . | . | TRBV6-1 | CATIGGLFEQYF | TGTGCCACCATTGGGGGGCTCTTCGAGCAGTACTTC
TRBJ1-1 | . | . | TRBV5-1 | CASSHDRHLTEAFF | TGCGCCAGCAGCCACGACCGACATCTCACTGAAGCTTTCTTT
TRBJ2-5 | few | TRBD1 | TRBV6-6 | CASSYSTGGETQYF | TGTGCCAGCAGTTACTCGACAGGGGGGGAGACCCAGTACTTC
TRBJ2-1 | . | . | TRBV6-5 | CATRSLGEQFF | TGTGCCACAAGGTCCCTGGGGGAGCAGTTCTTC
TRBJ1-1 | few | TRBD1 | TRBV6-5 | CASRDLGQGDTEAFF | TGTGCCAGCAGAGACCTCGGACAGGGGGACACTGAAGCTTTCTTT
TRBJ2-7 | . | TRBD2 | TRBV7-9 | CASSLSSGTYEQYF | TGTGCCAGCAGCTTGTCTAGCGGGACCTACGAGCAGTACTTC
TRBJ1-5 | few | . | TRBV7-9 | CASRPGQSNQPQHF | TGTGCCAGCAGACCGGGACAAAGCAATCAGCCCCAGCATTTT
TRBJ1-1 | . | . | TRBV6-6 | CASSYGTGGAEAFF | TGTGCCAGCAGTTACGGGACCGGGGGTGCTGAAGCTTTCTTT
TRBJ1-4 | . | . | TRBV9 | CASSFRGTTNEKLFF | TGTGCCAGCAGCTTCAGGGGAACAACTAATGAAAAACTGTTTTTT
TRBJ2-7 | . | TRBD1 | TRBV19 | CASSKTGTGFLEQYF | TGTGCCAGTAGTAAGACCGGGACAGGGTTCCTCGAGCAGTACTTC
TRBJ2-2 | . | . | TRBV2 | CASKIQGRTGELFF | TGTGCCAGCAAGATCCAGGGGCGCACCGGGGAGCTGTTTTTT
TRBJ1-2 | few | . | TRBV28 | CASNKNYGYTF | TGTGCCAGCAACAAGAACTATGGCTACACCTTC
TRBJ2-1 | . | . | TRBV10-2 | CASSDSGPGGRGEQFF | TGCGCCAGCAGTGATAGTGGACCAGGAGGCCGCGGAGAGCAGTTCTTC